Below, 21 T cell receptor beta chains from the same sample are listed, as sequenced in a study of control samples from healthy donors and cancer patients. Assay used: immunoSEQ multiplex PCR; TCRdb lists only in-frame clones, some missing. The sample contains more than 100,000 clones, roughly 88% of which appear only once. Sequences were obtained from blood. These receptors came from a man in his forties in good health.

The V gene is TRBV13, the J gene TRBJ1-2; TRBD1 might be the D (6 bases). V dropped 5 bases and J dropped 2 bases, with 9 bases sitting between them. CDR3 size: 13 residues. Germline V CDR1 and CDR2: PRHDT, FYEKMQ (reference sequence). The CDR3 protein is CASSRGHNYGYTF. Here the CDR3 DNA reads TGTGCCAGCAGCAGGGGACACAACTATGGCTACACCTTC.

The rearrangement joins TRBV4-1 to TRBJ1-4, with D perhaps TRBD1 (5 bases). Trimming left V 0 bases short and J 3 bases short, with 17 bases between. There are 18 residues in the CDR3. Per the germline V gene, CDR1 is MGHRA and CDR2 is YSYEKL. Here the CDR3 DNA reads TGCGCCAGCAGCCAAGATATAGTTAGGGCAGGGCCTAATGAAAAACTGTTTTTT. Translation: CASSQDIVRAGPNEKLFF.

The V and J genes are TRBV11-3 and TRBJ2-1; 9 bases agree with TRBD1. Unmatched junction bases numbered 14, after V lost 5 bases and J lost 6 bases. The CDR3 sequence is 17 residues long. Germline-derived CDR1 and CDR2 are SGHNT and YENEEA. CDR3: CASSRPGTGNTFNEQFF. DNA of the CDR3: TGTGCCAGCAGCCGTCCCGGGACAGGGAATACTTTCAATGAGCAGTTCTTC.

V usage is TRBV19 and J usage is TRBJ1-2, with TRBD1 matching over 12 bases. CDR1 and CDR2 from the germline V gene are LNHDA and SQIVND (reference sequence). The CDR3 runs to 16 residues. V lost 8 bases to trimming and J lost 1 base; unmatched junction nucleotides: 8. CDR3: CASLGDRGRNNYGYTF. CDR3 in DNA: TGTGCCAGTTTGGGGGACAGGGGGCGAAATAACTATGGCTACACCTTC. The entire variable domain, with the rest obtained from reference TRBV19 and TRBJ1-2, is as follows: DGGITQSPKYLFRKEGQNVTLSCEQNLNHDAMYWYRQDPGQGLRLIYYSQIVNDFQKGDIAEGYSVSREKKESFPLTVTSAQKNPTAFYLCASLGDRGRNNYGYTFGSGTRLTVV.

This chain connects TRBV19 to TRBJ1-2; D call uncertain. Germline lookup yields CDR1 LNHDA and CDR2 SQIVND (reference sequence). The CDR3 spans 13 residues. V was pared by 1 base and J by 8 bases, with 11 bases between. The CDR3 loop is CASSIGPSLGYTF. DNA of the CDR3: TGTGCCAGTAGTATAGGCCCCTCCTTGGGCTACACCTTC.

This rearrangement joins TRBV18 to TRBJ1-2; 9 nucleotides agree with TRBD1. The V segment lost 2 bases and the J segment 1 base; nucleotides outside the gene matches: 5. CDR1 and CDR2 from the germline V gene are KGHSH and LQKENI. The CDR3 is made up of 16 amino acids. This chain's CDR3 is CASSPLGQGLNYGYTF. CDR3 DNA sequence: TGTGCCAGCTCACCATTGGGACAGGGCCTTAACTATGGCTACACCTTC. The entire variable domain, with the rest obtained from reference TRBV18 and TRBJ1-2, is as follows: NAGVMQNPRHLVRRRGQEARLRCSPMKGHSHVYWYRQLPEEGLKFMVYLQKENIIDESGMPKERFSAEFPKEGPSILRIQQVVRGDSAAYFCASSPLGQGLNYGYTFGSGTRLTVV.

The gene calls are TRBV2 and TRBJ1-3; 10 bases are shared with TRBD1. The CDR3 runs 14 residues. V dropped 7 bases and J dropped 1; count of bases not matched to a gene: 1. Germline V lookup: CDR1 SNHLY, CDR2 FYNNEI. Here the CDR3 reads CASKGQGSGNTIYF. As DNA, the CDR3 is TGTGCCAGCAAGGGACAGGGGTCTGGAAACACCATATATTTT. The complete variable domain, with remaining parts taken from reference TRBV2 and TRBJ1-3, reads EPEVTQTPSHQVTQMGQEVILRCVPISNHLYFYWYRQILGQKVEFLVSFYNNEISEKSEIFDDQFSVERPDGSNFTLKIRSTKLEDSAMYFCASKGQGSGNTIYFGEGSWLTVV.

CDR3 region: CASSKGQGFYEQYF. The CDR3 region has the DNA TGTGCCAGCAGCAAGGGACAGGGGTTTTACGAGCAGTACTTC. The V call is TRBV5-5, the J call TRBJ2-7; 10 nucleotides line up with TRBD1. Germline V lookup: CDR1 SGHKS, CDR2 YYEKEE (reference sequence). The V gene end was trimmed by 4 bases and the J gene end by 4 bases; junction bases not matched to a gene: 5. The CDR3 contains 14 residues.

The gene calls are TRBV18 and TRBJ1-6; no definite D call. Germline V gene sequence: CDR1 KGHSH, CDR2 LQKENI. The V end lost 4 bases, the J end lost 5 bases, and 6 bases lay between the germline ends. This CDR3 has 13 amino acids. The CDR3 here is CASSREDNSPLHF. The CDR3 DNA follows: TGTGCCAGCTCACGGGAAGATAATTCACCCCTCCACTTT.

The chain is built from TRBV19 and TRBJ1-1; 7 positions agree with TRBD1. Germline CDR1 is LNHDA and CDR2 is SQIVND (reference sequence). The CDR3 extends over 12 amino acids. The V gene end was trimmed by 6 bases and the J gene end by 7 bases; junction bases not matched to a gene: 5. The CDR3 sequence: CASRENRGEAFF. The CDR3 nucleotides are TGTGCCAGTAGGGAAAACAGGGGTGAAGCTTTCTTT.

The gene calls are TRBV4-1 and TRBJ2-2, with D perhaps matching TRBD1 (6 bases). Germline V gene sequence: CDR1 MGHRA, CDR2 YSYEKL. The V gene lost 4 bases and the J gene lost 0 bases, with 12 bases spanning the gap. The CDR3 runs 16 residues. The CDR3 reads CASSPQGRTNTGELFF. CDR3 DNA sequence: TGCGCCAGCAGCCCCCAGGGGAGAACGAACACCGGGGAGCTGTTTTTT.

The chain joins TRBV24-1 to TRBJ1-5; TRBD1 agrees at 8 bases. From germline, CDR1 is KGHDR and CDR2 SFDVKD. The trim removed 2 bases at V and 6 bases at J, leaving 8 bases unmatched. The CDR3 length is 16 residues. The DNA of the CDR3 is TGTGCCACCAGTGATTCCGGGACAGGCTGGACTCAGCCCCAGCATTTT. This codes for CATSDSGTGWTQPQHF.

The chain's CDR3 is CASSKGGGYQETQYF. In DNA, the CDR3 is TGTGCCAGTAGTAAGGGGGGGGGATACCAAGAGACCCAGTACTTC. The chain joins TRBV19 to TRBJ2-5, with D possibly TRBD2 on 7 matching bases. The CDR3 length is 15 residues. Germline lookup yields CDR1 LNHDA and CDR2 SQIVND (reference sequence). Between the trimmed V and J ends, which lost 4 bases and 0 bases, there was a span of 12 bases.

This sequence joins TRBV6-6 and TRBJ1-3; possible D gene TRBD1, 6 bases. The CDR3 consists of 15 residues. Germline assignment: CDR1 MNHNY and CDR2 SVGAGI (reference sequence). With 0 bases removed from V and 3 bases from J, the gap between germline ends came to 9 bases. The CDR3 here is CASSYSPTGGNTIYF. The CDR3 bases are TGTGCCAGCAGTTACTCGCCGACAGGTGGAAACACCATATATTTT.

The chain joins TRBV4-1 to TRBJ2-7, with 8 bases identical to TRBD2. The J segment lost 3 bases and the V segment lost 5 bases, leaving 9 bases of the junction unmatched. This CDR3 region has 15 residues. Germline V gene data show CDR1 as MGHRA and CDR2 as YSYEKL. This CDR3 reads CASSMGLEVLYEQYF. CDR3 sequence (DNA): TGCGCCAGCAGCATGGGACTAGAGGTTCTCTACGAGCAGTACTTC.

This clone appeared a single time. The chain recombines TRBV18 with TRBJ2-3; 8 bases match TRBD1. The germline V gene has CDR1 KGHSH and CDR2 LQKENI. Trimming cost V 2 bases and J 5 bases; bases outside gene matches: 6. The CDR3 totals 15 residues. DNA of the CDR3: TGTGCCAGCTCACCAGTCAGGGGGCGCATAGATACGCAGTATTTT. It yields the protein CASSPVRGRIDTQYF.

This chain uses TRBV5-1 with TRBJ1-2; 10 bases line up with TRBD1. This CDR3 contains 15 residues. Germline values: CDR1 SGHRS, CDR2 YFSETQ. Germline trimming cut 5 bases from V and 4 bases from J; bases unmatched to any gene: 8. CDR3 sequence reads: CASSTDRGRAYGYTF. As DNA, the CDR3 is TGCGCCAGCAGTACAGACAGGGGGCGCGCCTATGGCTACACCTTC.

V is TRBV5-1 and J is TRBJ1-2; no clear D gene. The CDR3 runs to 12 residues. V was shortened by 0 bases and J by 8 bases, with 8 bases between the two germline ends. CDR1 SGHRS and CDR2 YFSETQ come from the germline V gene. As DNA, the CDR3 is TGCGCCAGCAGCTTGGGGGCCGGGGGCTACACCTTC. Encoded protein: CASSLGAGGYTF. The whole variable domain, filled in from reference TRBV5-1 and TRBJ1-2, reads KAGVTQTPRYLIKTRGQQVTLSCSPISGHRSVSWYQQTPGQGLQFLFEYFSETQRNKGNFPGRFSGRQFSNSRSEMNVSTLELGDSALYLCASSLGAGGYTFGSGTRLTVV.

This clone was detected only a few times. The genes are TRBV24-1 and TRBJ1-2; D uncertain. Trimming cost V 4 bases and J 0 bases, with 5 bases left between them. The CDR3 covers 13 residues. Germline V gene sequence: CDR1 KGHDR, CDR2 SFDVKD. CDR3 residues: CATSEDANYGYTF. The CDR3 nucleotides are TGTGCCACCAGTGAGGACGCTAACTATGGCTACACCTTC.

CDR3 protein: CASSSREWRGWQPQHF. For the CDR3, the DNA is TGTGCCAGCAGCAGCAGGGAGTGGAGGGGATGGCAGCCCCAGCATTTT. The rearrangement joins TRBV21-1 to TRBJ1-5. TRBV21-1 is reported as a pseudogene. CDR3 size: 16 residues.

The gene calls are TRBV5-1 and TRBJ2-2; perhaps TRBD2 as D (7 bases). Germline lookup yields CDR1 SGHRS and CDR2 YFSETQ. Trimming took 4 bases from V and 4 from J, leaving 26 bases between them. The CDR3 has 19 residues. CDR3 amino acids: CASSPVGGGVGGATGELFF. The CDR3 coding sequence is TGCGCCAGCAGCCCCGTGGGGGGGGGCGTCGGAGGAGCCACCGGGGAGCTGTTTTTT.